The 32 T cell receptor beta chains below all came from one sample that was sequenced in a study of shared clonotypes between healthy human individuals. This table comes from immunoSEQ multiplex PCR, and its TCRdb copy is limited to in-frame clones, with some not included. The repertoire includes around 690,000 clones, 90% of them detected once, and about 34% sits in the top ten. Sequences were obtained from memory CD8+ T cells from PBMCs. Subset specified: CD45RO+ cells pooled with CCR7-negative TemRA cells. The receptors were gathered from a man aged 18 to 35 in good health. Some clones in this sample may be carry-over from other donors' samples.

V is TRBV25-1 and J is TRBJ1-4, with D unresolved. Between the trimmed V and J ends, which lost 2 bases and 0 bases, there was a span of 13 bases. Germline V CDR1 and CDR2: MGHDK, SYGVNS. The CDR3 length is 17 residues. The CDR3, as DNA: TGTGCCAGCAGTGAAGATCCATTAAGGGCAACTAATGAAAAACTGTTTTTT. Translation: CASSEDPLRATNEKLFF.

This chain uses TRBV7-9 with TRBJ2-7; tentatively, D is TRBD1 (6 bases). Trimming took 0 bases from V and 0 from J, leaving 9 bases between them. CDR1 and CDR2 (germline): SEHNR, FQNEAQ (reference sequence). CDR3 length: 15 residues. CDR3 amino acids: CASSLAPTGSYEQYF. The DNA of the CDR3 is TGTGCCAGCAGCTTAGCCCCGACAGGCTCCTACGAGCAGTACTTC.

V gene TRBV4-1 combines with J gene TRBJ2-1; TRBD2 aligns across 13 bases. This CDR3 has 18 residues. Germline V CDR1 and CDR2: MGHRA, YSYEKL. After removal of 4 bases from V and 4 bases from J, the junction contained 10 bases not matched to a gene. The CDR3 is CASSPKTSGRPIYNEQFF. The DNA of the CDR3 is TGCGCCAGCAGCCCTAAGACTAGCGGGAGGCCGATATACAATGAGCAGTTCTTC.

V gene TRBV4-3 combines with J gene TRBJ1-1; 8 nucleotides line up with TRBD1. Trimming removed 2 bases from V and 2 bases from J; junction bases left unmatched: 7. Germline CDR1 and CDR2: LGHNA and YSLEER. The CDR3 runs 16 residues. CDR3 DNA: TGCGCCAGCAGCCAAAGGCGGGACAGGCTAAACACTGAAGCTTTCTTT. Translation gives CASSQRRDRLNTEAFF.

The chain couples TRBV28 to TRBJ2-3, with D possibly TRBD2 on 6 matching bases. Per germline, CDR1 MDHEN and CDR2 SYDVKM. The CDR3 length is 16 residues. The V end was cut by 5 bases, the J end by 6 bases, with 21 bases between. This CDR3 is CASSGGVAEGGDTQYF. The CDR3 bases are TGTGCCAGCAGTGGCGGGGTAGCGGAAGGCGGTGATACGCAGTATTTT. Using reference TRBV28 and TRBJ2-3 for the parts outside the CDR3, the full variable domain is DVKVTQSSRYLVKRTGEKVFLECVQDMDHENMFWYRQDPGLGLRLIYFSYDVKMKEKGDIPEGYSVSREKKERFSLILESASTNQTSMYLCASSGGVAEGGDTQYFGPGTRLTVL.

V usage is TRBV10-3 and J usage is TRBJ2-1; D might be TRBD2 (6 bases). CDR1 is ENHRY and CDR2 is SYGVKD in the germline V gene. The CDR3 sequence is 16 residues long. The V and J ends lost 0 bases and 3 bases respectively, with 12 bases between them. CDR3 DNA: TGTGCCATCAGTGAGTCTGGGCTAGCGCGCTACAATGAGCAGTTCTTC. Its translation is CAISESGLARYNEQFF.

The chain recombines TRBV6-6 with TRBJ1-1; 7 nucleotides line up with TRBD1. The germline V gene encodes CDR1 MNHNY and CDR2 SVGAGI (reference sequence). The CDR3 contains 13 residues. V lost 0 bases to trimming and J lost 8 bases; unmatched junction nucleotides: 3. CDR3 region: CASSYSSGGEAFF. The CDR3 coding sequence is TGTGCCAGCAGTTACTCTTCAGGGGGAGAAGCTTTCTTT.

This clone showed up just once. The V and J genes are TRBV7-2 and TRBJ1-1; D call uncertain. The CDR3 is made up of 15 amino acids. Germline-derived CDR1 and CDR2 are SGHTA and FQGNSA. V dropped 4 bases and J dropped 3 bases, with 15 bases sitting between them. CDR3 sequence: CASSSDTGGYTEAFF. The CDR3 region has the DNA TGTGCCAGCAGCTCAGACACGGGTGGGTACACTGAAGCTTTCTTT.

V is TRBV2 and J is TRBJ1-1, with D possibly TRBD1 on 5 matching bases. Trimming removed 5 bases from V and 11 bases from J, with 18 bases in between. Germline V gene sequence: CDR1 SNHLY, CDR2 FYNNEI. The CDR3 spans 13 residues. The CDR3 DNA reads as TGTGCCAGCAGTCCCAGGGAGAGCTTAGAGGCTTTCTTT. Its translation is CASSPRESLEAFF.

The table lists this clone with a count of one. The CDR3 nucleotides read TGTGCCAGCAGCTTGGTATCTGCTAGTGTAAATGAGCAGTTCTTC. This translates into CASSLVSASVNEQFF. The chain employs TRBV5-5 and TRBJ2-1; D uncertain. Germline CDR1 is SGHKS and CDR2 is YYEKEE (reference sequence). This CDR3 has 15 residues. Trimming shortened V by 0 bases and J by 7 bases, and 14 bases separated the two germline ends.

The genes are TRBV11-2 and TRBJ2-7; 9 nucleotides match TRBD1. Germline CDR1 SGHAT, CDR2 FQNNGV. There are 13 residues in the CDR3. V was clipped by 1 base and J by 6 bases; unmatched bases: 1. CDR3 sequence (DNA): TGTGCCAGCAGCTTAGGGACAGGGGCCGAGCAGTACTTC. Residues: CASSLGTGAEQYF.

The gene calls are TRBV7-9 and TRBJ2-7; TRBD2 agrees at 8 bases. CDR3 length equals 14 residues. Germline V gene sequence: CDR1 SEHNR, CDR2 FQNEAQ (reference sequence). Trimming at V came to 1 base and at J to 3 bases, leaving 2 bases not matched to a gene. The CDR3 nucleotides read TGTGCCAGCAGCTTAGAGCGGGGGTACTACGAGCAGTACTTC. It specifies CASSLERGYYEQYF.

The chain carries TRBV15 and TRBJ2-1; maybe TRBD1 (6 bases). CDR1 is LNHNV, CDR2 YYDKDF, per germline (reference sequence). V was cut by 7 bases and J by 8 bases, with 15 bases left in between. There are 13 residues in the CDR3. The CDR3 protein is CATNTFRGHEQFF. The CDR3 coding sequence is TGTGCCACCAATACGTTCAGGGGTCATGAGCAGTTCTTC.

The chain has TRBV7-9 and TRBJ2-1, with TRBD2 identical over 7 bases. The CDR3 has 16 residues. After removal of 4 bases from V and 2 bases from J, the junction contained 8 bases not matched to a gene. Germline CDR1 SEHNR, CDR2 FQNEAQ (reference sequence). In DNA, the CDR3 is TGTGCCAGCAGCTCCAATCTAGCGGTAGCCTACAATGAGCAGTTCTTC. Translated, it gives CASSSNLAVAYNEQFF.

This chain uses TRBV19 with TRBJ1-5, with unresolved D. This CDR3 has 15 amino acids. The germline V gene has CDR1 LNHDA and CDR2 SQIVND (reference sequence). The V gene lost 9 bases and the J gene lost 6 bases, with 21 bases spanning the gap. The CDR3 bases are TGTGCCAGCCACCCCGCTCAAAGGGTGGGTCAGCCCCAGCATTTT. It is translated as CASHPAQRVGQPQHF.

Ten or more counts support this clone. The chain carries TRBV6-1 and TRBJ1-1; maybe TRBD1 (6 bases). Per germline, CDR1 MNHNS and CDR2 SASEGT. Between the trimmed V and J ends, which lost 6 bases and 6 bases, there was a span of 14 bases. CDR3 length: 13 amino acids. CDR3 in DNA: TGTGCCAGCAGGAGGACAGTTCCGCCTGAAGCTTTCTTT. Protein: CASRRTVPPEAFF.

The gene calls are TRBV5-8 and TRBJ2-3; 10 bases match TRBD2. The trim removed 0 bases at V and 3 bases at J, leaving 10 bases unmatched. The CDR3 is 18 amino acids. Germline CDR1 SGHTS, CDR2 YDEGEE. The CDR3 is CASSLVEAGGPGTDTQYF. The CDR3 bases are TGTGCCAGCAGCTTGGTGGAAGCGGGAGGGCCGGGGACAGATACGCAGTATTTT.

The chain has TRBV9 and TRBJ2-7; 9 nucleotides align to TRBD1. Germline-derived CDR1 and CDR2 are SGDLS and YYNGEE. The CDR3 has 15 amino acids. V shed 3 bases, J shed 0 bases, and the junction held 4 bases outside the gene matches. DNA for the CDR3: TGTGCCAGCAGCGGAGGACAGGGGATCTCCTACGAGCAGTACTTC. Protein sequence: CASSGGQGISYEQYF.

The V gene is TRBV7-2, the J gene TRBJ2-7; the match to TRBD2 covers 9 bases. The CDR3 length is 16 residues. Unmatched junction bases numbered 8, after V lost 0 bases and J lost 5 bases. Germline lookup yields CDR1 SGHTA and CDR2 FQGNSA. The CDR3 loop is CASSLAVLAGMNEQYF. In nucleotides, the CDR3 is TGTGCCAGCAGCTTAGCTGTCCTAGCGGGAATGAACGAGCAGTACTTC.

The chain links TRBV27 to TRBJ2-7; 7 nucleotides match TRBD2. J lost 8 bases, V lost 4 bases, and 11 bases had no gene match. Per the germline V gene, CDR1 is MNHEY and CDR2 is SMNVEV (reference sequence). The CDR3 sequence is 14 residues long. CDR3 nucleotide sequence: TGTGCCAGCAGTTCTAGCGGACCGACTACGAAGCAGTACTTC. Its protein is CASSSSGPTTKQYF.

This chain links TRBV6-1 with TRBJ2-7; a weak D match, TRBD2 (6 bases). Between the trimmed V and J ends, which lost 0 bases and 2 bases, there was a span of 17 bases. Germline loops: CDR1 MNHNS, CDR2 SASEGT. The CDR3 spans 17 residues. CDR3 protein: CASSEALLAVSTYEQYF. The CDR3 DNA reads TGTGCCAGCAGTGAAGCCCTTTTAGCGGTCTCCACCTACGAGCAGTACTTC.

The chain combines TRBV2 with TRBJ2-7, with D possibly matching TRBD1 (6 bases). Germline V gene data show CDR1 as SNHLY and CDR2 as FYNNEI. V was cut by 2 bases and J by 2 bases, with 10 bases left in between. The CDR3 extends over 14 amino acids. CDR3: CASSELNRAYEQYF. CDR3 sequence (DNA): TGTGCCAGCAGTGAATTGAACAGGGCCTACGAGCAGTACTTC.

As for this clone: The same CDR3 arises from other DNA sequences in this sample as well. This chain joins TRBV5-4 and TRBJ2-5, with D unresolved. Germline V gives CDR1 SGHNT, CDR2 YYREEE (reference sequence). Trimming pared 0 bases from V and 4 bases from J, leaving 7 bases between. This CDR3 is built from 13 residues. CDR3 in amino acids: CASSLGRGETQYF. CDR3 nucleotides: TGTGCCAGCAGCTTGGGTCGTGGAGAGACCCAGTACTTC.

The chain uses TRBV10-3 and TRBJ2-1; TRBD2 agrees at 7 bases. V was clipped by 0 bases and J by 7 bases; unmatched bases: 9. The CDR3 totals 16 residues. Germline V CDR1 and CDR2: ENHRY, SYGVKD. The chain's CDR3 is CAISESSGGPGNEQFF. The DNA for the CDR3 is TGTGCCATCAGTGAGTCTTCGGGGGGACCGGGGAATGAGCAGTTCTTC.

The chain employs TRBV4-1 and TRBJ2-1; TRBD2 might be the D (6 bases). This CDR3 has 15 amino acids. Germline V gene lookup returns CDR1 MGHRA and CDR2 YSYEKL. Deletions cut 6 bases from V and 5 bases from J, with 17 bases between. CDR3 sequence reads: CASRTLLGGNNEQFF. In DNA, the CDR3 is TGCGCCAGCAGAACTTTACTCGGGGGAAACAATGAGCAGTTCTTC.

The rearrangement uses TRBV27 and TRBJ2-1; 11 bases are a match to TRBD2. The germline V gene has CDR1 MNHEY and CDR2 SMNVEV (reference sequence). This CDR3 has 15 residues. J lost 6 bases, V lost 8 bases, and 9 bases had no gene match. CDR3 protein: CASSPAGLAANEQFF. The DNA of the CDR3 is TGTGCCAGCTCCCCCGCGGGACTAGCGGCCAATGAGCAGTTCTTC.

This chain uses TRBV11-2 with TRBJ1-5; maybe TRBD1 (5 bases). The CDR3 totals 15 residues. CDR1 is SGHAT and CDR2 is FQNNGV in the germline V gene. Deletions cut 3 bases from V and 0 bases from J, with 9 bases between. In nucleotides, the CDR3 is TGTGCCAGCAGCTTGTCAGGACATAGCAATCAGCCCCAGCATTTT. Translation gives CASSLSGHSNQPQHF.

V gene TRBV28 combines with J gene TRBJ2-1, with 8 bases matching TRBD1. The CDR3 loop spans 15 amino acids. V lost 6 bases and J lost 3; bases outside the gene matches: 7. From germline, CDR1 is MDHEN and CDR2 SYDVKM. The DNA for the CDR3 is TGTGCCAGCAGCCCCGGGACAGGAATCTACAATGAGCAGTTCTTC. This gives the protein CASSPGTGIYNEQFF.

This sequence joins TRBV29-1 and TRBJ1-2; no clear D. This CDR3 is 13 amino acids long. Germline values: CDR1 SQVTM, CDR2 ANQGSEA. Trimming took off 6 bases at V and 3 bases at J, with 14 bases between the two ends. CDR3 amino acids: CSVGGRDYYGYTF. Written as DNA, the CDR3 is TGCAGCGTCGGCGGAAGGGATTACTATGGCTACACCTTC.

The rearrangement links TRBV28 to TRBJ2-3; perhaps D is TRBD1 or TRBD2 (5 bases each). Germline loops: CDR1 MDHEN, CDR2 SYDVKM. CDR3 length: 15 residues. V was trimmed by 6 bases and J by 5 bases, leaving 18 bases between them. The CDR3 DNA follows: TGTGCCAGCAGGACAGCGGCCAAAGGGAAAGATACGCAGTATTTT. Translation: CASRTAAKGKDTQYF. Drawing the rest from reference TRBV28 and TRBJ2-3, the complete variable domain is DVKVTQSSRYLVKRTGEKVFLECVQDMDHENMFWYRQDPGLGLRLIYFSYDVKMKEKGDIPEGYSVSREKKERFSLILESASTNQTSMYLCASRTAAKGKDTQYFGPGTRLTVL.

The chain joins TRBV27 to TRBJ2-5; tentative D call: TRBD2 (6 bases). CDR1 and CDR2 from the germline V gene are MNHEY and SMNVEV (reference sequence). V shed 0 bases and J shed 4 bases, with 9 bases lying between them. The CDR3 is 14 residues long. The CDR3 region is CASSLSRGGETQYF. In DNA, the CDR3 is TGTGCCAGCAGTTTATCTCGGGGAGGAGAGACCCAGTACTTC.

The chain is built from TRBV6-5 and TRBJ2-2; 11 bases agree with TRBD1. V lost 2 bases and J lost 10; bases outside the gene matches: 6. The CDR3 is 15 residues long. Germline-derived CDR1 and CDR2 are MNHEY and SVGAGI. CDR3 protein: CASSYEGQGGAELFF. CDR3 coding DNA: TGTGCCAGCAGTTACGAGGGACAGGGGGGCGCGGAGCTGTTTTTT.